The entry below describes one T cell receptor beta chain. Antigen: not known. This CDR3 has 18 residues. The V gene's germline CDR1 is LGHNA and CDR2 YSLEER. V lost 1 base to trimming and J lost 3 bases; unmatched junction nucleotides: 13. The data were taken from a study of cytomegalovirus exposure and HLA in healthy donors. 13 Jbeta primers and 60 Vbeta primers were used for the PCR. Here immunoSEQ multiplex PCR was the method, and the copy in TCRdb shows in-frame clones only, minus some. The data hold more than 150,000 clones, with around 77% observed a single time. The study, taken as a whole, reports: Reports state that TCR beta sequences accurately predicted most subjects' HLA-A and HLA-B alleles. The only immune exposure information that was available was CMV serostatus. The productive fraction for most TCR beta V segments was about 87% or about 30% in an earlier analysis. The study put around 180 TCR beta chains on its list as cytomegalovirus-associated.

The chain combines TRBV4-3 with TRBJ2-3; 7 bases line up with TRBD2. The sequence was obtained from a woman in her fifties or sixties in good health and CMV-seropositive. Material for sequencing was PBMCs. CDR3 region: CASSQVAGSGIGTDTQYF. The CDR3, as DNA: TGCGCCAGCAGCCAAGTGGCGGGCAGCGGGATAGGGACAGATACGCAGTATTTT.